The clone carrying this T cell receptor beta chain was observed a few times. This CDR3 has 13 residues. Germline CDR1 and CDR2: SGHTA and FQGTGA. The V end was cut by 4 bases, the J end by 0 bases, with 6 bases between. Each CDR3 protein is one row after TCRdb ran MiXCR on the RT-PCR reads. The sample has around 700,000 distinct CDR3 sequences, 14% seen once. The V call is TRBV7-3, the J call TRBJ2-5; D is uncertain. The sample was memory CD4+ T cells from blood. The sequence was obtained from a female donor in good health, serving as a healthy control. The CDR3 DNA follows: TGTGCCAGCAGCTGGTCTGACCAAGAGACCCAGTACTTC. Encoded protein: CASSWSDQETQYF.